A selection of T cell receptor beta chains follows, all from one sample in a study of blood T cell repertoires in COVID-19. Clones were read by immunoSEQ multiplex PCR, and TCRdb kept only the in-frame ones, dropping some. The table lists about 250,000 clones, roughly 84% of them singletons. Material for sequencing was peripheral blood. All receptors derive from a person aged 65-85 years with COVID-19, enrolled during active disease. The CDR3 runs from the conserved cysteine through the conserved F or W. The order of the fields is J gene, D gene, V gene, clone size, CDR3 DNA, CDR3 protein. D genes are given only for firm matches. Expanded clones get a size class; other rows say once, few or many, or leave the size out.

>TRBJ2-5|TRBD2|TRBV30|.
TGTGCCTCACAAAGGACTAGCGGGCAAGAGACCCAGTACTTC
CASQRTSGQETQYF
>TRBJ1-6|TRBD1|TRBV5-5|.
TGTGCCAGCAGACTCGGGACAGGGTTAAGCTCCTATAATTCACCCCTCCACTTT
CASRLGTGLSSYNSPLHF
>TRBJ2-7|TRBD1|TRBV6-2/TRBV6-3|.
TGTGCCAGCAGTTACCCGTTACTTAATCCGGGACAGGGCCACGAGCAGTACTTC
CASSYPLLNPGQGHEQYF
>TRBJ2-1|.|TRBV7-8|.
TGTGCCAGCAGCGAAGGGTGGGGGGATGAGCAGTTCTTC
CASSEGWGDEQFF
>TRBJ2-7|TRBD2|TRBV4-2|few
TGTGCCAGCAGCCAATCGGCGGGAGGGCCCTACGAGCAGTACTTC
CASSQSAGGPYEQYF
>TRBJ1-2|.|TRBV6-6|.
TGTGCCAGTTCCACAGACTATGGCTACACCTTC
CASSTDYGYTF
>TRBJ1-2|.|TRBV15|.
TGTGCCACCAGCAGAGACAGGGGCCGCTCTAACTATGGCTACACCTTC
CATSRDRGRSNYGYTF
>TRBJ1-5|TRBD1|TRBV11-3|.
TGTGCCAGCAGCGGAGCGGCCGGGACAGGGCGCAATCAGCCCCAGCATTTT
CASSGAAGTGRNQPQHF
>TRBJ2-7|TRBD1|TRBV18|.
TGTGCCAGCTCACCCGGGACAGGCCCTTACGAGCAGTACTTC
CASSPGTGPYEQYF
>TRBJ1-5|.|TRBV5-5|.
TGTGCCAGCAGCTTTGGGACCGCAGGGGCGTATAGCAATCAGCCCCAGCATTTT
CASSFGTAGAYSNQPQHF
>TRBJ1-4|.|TRBV6-5|.
TGTGCCAGCACCCATGGGCAGGTCAATGAAAAACTGTTTTTT
CASTHGQVNEKLFF
>TRBJ1-2|TRBD1|TRBV19|once
TGTGCCAGTAGGGCAGGGGGACACTATGGCTACACCTTC
CASRAGGHYGYTF
>TRBJ1-3|TRBD1|TRBV4-1|.
TGCGCCAGCAGCCGTGGACAGGCCTCTGGAAACACCATATATTTT
CASSRGQASGNTIYF
>TRBJ2-1|.|TRBV5-1|.
TGCGCCAGCAGCTTGGCGGATCGGCGGGAACGGGAGCAGTTCTTC
CASSLADRREREQFF
>TRBJ2-3|.|TRBV28|.
TGTGCCAGCAGCCTACTCTCCGGGACAATAAGCACAGATACGCAGTATTTT
CASSLLSGTISTDTQYF
>TRBJ2-7|TRBD2|TRBV5-1|.
TGCGCCAGCAGCTTGTTCCCTTCTACTAGCGGGAGCAGCAGCGACGAGCAGTACTTC
CASSLFPSTSGSSSDEQYF
>TRBJ1-3|.|TRBV3-1/TRBV3-2|.
TGTGCCAGCAGCGCACGCGGAGGAAACACCATATATTTT
CASSARGGNTIYF
>TRBJ2-3|TRBD2|TRBV3-1/TRBV3-2|few
TGTGCCAGCAGCCAAGAGGTAGCGGGAGCGCTCTCTGATACGCAGTATTTT
CASSQEVAGALSDTQYF
>TRBJ1-3|TRBD1|TRBV10-1|few
TGCGCCAACCCGACAGGGGGGCCCACCCTATATTTT
CANPTGGPTLYF
>TRBJ1-2|.|TRBV4-3|few
TGCGCCAGCAGCCAAGATCTATACACTATCCGACGTGGCTACACCTTC
CASSQDLYTIRRGYTF
>TRBJ2-5|.|TRBV6-1|.
TGTGCCAGCAGTGAAAATCGGGTGGAGACCCAGTACTTC
CASSENRVETQYF
>TRBJ1-5|TRBD1|TRBV6-2/TRBV6-3|few
TGTGCCAGCAGTACAAATATGGGGACAGGGGGCAATCAGCCCCAGCATTTT
CASSTNMGTGGNQPQHF
>TRBJ2-7|TRBD2|TRBV7-6|.
TGTGCCAGCAGCGCCACTAGCGGGGGGGCCGAGGAGCAGTACTTC
CASSATSGGAEEQYF
>TRBJ2-7|.|TRBV5-6|.
TGTGCCAGCACCGCGGGGACCTACGAGCAGTACTTC
CASTAGTYEQYF
>TRBJ2-7|TRBD1|TRBV5-6|once
TGTGCCAGCAGCTTGGGGCAGGGGGACTACGAGCAGTACTTC
CASSLGQGDYEQYF
>TRBJ2-3|.|TRBV4-1|.
TGCGCCAGCAGCCAGGGGCCAGATACGCAGTATTTT
CASSQGPDTQYF
>TRBJ1-5|TRBD1|TRBV7-8|.
TGTGCCAGCAGCTTAGACACAGGGGGCGATCAGCCCCAGCATTTT
CASSLDTGGDQPQHF
>TRBJ2-2|TRBD1|TRBV28|.
TGTGCCAGCGGAACAACAGGGGGCGGGACCGGGGAGCTGTTTTTT
CASGTTGGGTGELFF
>TRBJ1-5|.|TRBV10-3|.
TGTGCCATCAGTGAGTCCGGTTTTAGTAGCAATCAGCCCCAGCATTTT
CAISESGFSSNQPQHF
>TRBJ2-5|TRBD1|TRBV7-2|.
TGTGCCAGCAGCCAACCGGACAGGGGAGAGACCCAGTACTTC
CASSQPDRGETQYF
>TRBJ1-5|.|TRBV4-1|.
TGCGCCAGCAGCCAAGAAACTATAGGAGGGGTTTTGAGTCAGCCCCAGCATTTT
CASSQETIGGVLSQPQHF
>TRBJ2-1|TRBD1|TRBV19|once
TGTGCCAGTAGGCCGGGACAGGGTACGACCAATGAGCAGTTCTTC
CASRPGQGTTNEQFF
>TRBJ2-3|TRBD2|TRBV7-6|.
TGTGCCAGCAGCTTAGGGGGGGGTAGCGGCCTCACAGATACGCAGTATTTT
CASSLGGGSGLTDTQYF
>TRBJ2-3|TRBD2|TRBV19|.
TGTGCCAGTAGTAAGCAGGCTAGCGGGAGTACAGATACGCAGTATTTT
CASSKQASGSTDTQYF
>TRBJ1-1|.|TRBV27|.
TGTGCCAGCAGTTTATTACTCTCGAACACTGAAGCTTTCTTT
CASSLLLSNTEAFF
>TRBJ2-7|TRBD1|TRBV6-6|.
TGTGCCAGCAAACGGGACAGCCGGTACCACGAGCAGTACTTC
CASKRDSRYHEQYF
>TRBJ2-7|.|TRBV5-1|.
TGCGCCAGCAGCTTGGGGCAGGTACAGGGACGTGGGCAGTACTTC
CASSLGQVQGRGQYF
>TRBJ2-1|TRBD2|TRBV29-1|.
TGCAGCGTTGATCCCAGCGGGACCTACAATGAGCAGTTCTTC
CSVDPSGTYNEQFF
>TRBJ1-1|TRBD1|TRBV19|.
TGTGCCAGTAGTAAGGGACAGGAATCAGCTTTCTTT
CASSKGQESAFF
>TRBJ2-1|TRBD2|TRBV18|.
TGTGCCAGCTCACCAGGACCGGGACTAGCGGGAGGTCTAGACAATGAGCAGTTCTTC
CASSPGPGLAGGLDNEQFF
>TRBJ2-3|TRBD2|TRBV27|.
TGTGCCAGCAGTTTATCGGGGACTAGCGGGAGTACGCAGTATTTT
CASSLSGTSGSTQYF
>TRBJ2-1|.|TRBV23-1|.
TGCGCCAGCAGCCACCGTACCGGGATCTCGGGGAATGAGCAGTTCTTC
CASSHRTGISGNEQFF
>TRBJ1-1|.|TRBV28|.
TGTGCCAGCAGTCGCGGGGGCTCTAGGAACACTGAAGCTTTCTTT
CASSRGGSRNTEAFF
>TRBJ2-1|.|TRBV20-1|few
TGCAGTGCTAGCGCCTACAATGAGCAGTTCTTC
CSASAYNEQFF
>TRBJ1-6|.|TRBV29-1|once
TGCAGCGTTTCTCCGGGATATAATTCACCCCTCCACTTT
CSVSPGYNSPLHF
>TRBJ1-2|TRBD1|TRBV6-2/TRBV6-3|.
TGTGCCAGCAGTTTATACAGGGGGTTTGGCTACACCTTC
CASSLYRGFGYTF
>TRBJ2-2|TRBD2|TRBV7-3|once
TGTGCCAGCAGCTTAACGGCTAGCGGGGGTCCCCGGAACACCGGGGAGCTGTTTTTT
CASSLTASGGPRNTGELFF
>TRBJ2-3|.|TRBV10-3|few
TGTGCCATCAGTTACGACAGGGATACGCAGTATTTT
CAISYDRDTQYF
>TRBJ2-6|TRBD1|TRBV4-2|.
TGTGCCAGCAGCCAGTCCCAGGGGGCAACTGGGGCCAACGTCCTGACTTTC
CASSQSQGATGANVLTF